These 5 T cell receptor beta chains share one sample of origin, sequenced in a study of OX40 agonist ivuxolimab in advanced cancers. Clones were sequenced by immunoSEQ multiplex PCR, and TCRdb holds only the in-frame ones, with some missing. The sample includes approximately 82,000 clones, roughly 86% of them seen just once. Specimen: CD4+ or CD8+ T cells sorted from blood, collected in a trial of the OX40 agonist ivuxolimab. The source is an adult with an advanced solid tumor such as melanoma, head and neck, liver or kidney cancer.

This chain links TRBV30 with TRBJ1-4; D may be TRBD1 (5 bases). Looked up from germline, CDR1 is GTSNPN and CDR2 is SVGIG (reference sequence). The CDR3 loop spans 14 amino acids. V shed 7 bases and J shed 1 base, with 13 bases lying between them. CDR3 DNA sequence: TGTGCCTCTGCTGGGGGGGGAACTAATGAAAAACTGTTTTTT. It specifies CASAGGGTNEKLFF.

The genes are TRBV6-5 and TRBJ2-1; 7 bases line up with TRBD1. J gave up 9 bases and V 8 bases, and 7 bases lay outside the gene matches. Germline V gives CDR1 MNHEY, CDR2 SVGAGI. The CDR3 runs 12 residues. CDR3 coding DNA: TGTGCCAGCCTACGGACAGGCGGTGAGCAGTTCTTC. Amino acids: CASLRTGGEQFF.

V and J are TRBV6-5 and TRBJ2-7; D gene uncertain. The CDR3 is 15 amino acids. In germline, CDR1 is MNHEY, CDR2 SVGAGI. V was cut by 0 bases and J by 3 bases, with 12 bases left in between. The CDR3 loop is CASSYSMQVLYEQYF. The CDR3 bases are TGTGCCAGCAGTTACTCGATGCAGGTTCTCTACGAGCAGTACTTC.

The CDR3, as DNA: TGTGCCAGCAACAGGGGAAATCAGCCCCAGCATTTT. It codes for CASNRGNQPQHF. The rearrangement links TRBV6-1 to TRBJ1-5; TRBD1 aligns across 7 bases. The V gene end was trimmed by 7 bases and the J gene end by 4 bases; junction bases not matched to a gene: 1. This CDR3 is 12 amino acids long. Germline V gene sequence: CDR1 MNHNS, CDR2 SASEGT.

The chain recombines TRBV7-9 with TRBJ2-7; 9 bases are a match to TRBD1. The J segment lost 5 bases and the V segment lost 5 bases, leaving 7 bases of the junction unmatched. This CDR3 is 14 amino acids long. Germline values: CDR1 SEHNR, CDR2 FQNEAQ (reference sequence). DNA for the CDR3: TGTGCCAGCAGCATAAAGACAGGGGGGAACGAGCAGTACTTC. Translation: CASSIKTGGNEQYF. The full variable domain, completed using reference TRBV7-9 and TRBJ2-7, is DTGVSQNPRHKITKRGQNVTFRCDPISEHNRLYWYRQTLGQGPEFLTYFQNEAQLEKSRLLSDRFSAERPKGSFSTLEIQRTEQGDSAMYLCASSIKTGGNEQYFGPGTRLTVT.